The 15 T cell receptor beta chains reported below all come from one sample, sequenced in a study of CD8+ T cells in alopecia areata. RNA was extracted and reverse transcribed into cDNA as the sequencing template. Measured with immunoSEQ multiplex PCR; TCRdb has only the in-frame clones, and not every one. The profile covers 110,000 to 150,000 clones, with approximately 51% appearing a single time and 0.85% to 1% taken by the ten largest. Sequences were derived from CD4+ T cells sorted from blood, sampled at week 0. The receptor source for this set is a human donor with alopecia areata.

The sample holds a few counts of this clone. V and J are TRBV29-1 and TRBJ2-7; 9 positions agree with TRBD1. CDR3 size: 14 residues. The J segment lost 6 bases and the V segment lost 7 bases, leaving 13 bases of the junction unmatched. Looked up from germline, CDR1 is SQVTM and CDR2 is ANQGSEA. The CDR3 reads CSASTGTGLGEQYF. CDR3 coding DNA: TGCAGCGCTTCCACCGGGACAGGGTTGGGCGAGCAGTACTTC.

The chain carries TRBV7-3 and TRBJ2-5, with TRBD1 matching over 7 bases. Germline-derived CDR1 and CDR2 are SGHTA and FQGTGA. The CDR3 extends over 13 amino acids. V shed 8 bases, J shed 4 bases, and the junction held 7 bases outside the gene matches. The DNA of the CDR3 is TGTGCCAGCTCAACCGACAGGGCAGAGACCCAGTACTTC. Translation: CASSTDRAETQYF.

The chain joins TRBV5-1 to TRBJ2-3; TRBD2 matches at 8 bases. The V gene's germline CDR1 is SGHRS and CDR2 YFSETQ. The CDR3 runs to 17 residues. V trimming: 7 bases; J trimming: 1 base; junction bases outside the gene matches: 14. The CDR3 loop reads CASGSGSGTSGTDTQYF. The CDR3 nucleotides are TGCGCCAGCGGGAGCGGGAGCGGGACCTCAGGCACAGATACGCAGTATTTT.

This clone was observed a handful of times. This rearrangement joins TRBV29-1 to TRBJ2-7; 11 bases fit TRBD1. The CDR3 consists of 15 residues. Trimming removed 5 bases from V and 4 bases from J; junction bases left unmatched: 10. Germline CDR1 and CDR2: SQVTM and ANQGSEA. The CDR3 sequence: CSVHGTGTGGYEQYF. The CDR3 bases are TGCAGCGTTCACGGGACCGGGACAGGGGGTTACGAGCAGTACTTC.

A single count supports this clone. This chain links TRBV15 with TRBJ2-5, with D tentatively TRBD1 (6 bases). The CDR3 has 15 residues. Germline CDR1 reads LNHNV; CDR2 reads YYDKDF (reference sequence). Deletions cut 3 bases from V and 6 bases from J, with 17 bases between. The CDR3 nucleotides are TGTGCCACCAGCAGGGGGGAAGGGGGAACCAAGACCCAGTACTTC. Residues: CATSRGEGGTKTQYF.

This clone turned up a few times. The V call is TRBV18, the J call TRBJ1-5; D is ambiguous. Germline V CDR1 and CDR2: KGHSH, LQKENI. There are 17 residues in the CDR3. The ends were cut back, 2 bases at V and 6 bases at J, with 20 bases in the middle. The CDR3 here is CASSPGLHRNSGQPQHF. In DNA, the CDR3 is TGTGCCAGCTCACCAGGTCTCCACCGAAATAGCGGTCAGCCCCAGCATTTT.

In this sample, this clone turned up a few times. The chain uses TRBV29-1 and TRBJ2-2, with D uncertain. Germline V CDR1 and CDR2: SQVTM, ANQGSEA. V lost 4 bases to trimming and J lost 4 bases, with 16 bases between them. The CDR3 is 15 residues long. DNA for the CDR3: TGCAGCGTTGTTAGGCTAGATAGGAGCACCGGGGAGCTGTTTTTT. Encoded protein: CSVVRLDRSTGELFF.

The chain couples TRBV30 to TRBJ2-7; D is unresolved. The CDR3 is 14 residues long. Looked up from germline, CDR1 is GTSNPN and CDR2 is SVGIG (reference sequence). Deletions cut 0 bases from V and 7 bases from J, with 16 bases between. Here the CDR3 reads CAWSVSPPWSEQYF. Written as DNA, the CDR3 is TGTGCCTGGAGTGTATCCCCCCCCTGGTCGGAGCAGTACTTC.

V usage is TRBV7-2 and J usage is TRBJ2-5; 12 bases map to TRBD2. J was trimmed by 3 bases and V by 4 bases; bases with no gene match: 3. Germline V gives CDR1 SGHTA, CDR2 FQGNSA. This CDR3 is built from 15 residues. The CDR3 spells CASSSGLAGKETQYF. The CDR3 nucleotides read TGTGCCAGCAGCTCAGGACTAGCGGGAAAAGAGACCCAGTACTTC.

This clone has a handful of counts. The chain links TRBV29-1 to TRBJ2-1; D not certain. This CDR3 spans 11 amino acids. The germline V gene encodes CDR1 SQVTM and CDR2 ANQGSEA. Trimming stripped 6 bases from V and 6 bases from J, with 9 bases between. Here the CDR3 DNA reads TGCAGCGTGGGTCTCCCCAATGAGCAGTTCTTC. Its protein is CSVGLPNEQFF.

The chain carries TRBV5-1 and TRBJ2-1, with 8 bases aligning to TRBD1. The CDR3 runs to 16 residues. Losses at the gene ends were 5 bases for V and 7 bases for J; bases not matched to a gene: 14. Per germline, CDR1 SGHRS and CDR2 YFSETQ. The CDR3 loop is CASSSERTGLGNEQFF. CDR3 nucleotide sequence: TGCGCCAGCAGTTCCGAAAGGACAGGGCTCGGGAATGAGCAGTTCTTC.

The CDR3 nucleotides read TGCAGTGCTAGAATCCCCGCGGGGCAGTACTTC. It encodes CSARIPAGQYF. This chain joins TRBV20-1 and TRBJ2-7; weak D call: TRBD2 (5 bases). Germline assignment: CDR1 DFQATT and CDR2 SNEGSKA (reference sequence). Trimming took off 2 bases at V and 9 bases at J, with 11 bases between the two ends. This CDR3 has 11 amino acids.

The chain employs TRBV18 and TRBJ2-1, with 7 bases that match TRBD2. Trimming removed 3 bases from V and 7 bases from J; junction bases left unmatched: 15. The CDR3 extends over 17 amino acids. CDR1 and CDR2 from the germline V gene are KGHSH and LQKENI. CDR3 DNA sequence: TGTGCCAGCTCACCGTCAGTATTGACCCCGCGGGGGAATGAGCAGTTCTTC. Residues: CASSPSVLTPRGNEQFF.

This clone has a handful of counts. Written as DNA, the CDR3 is TGTGCCTGGAGGGCGGGGGGGCTGTATGAGCAGTTCTTC. It translates to CAWRAGGLYEQFF. The V and J genes are TRBV30 and TRBJ2-1, with TRBD2 identical over 9 bases. V shed 3 bases, J shed 8 bases, and the junction held 5 bases outside the gene matches. The CDR3 runs to 13 residues. Germline V CDR1 and CDR2: GTSNPN, SVGIG (reference sequence).

The V gene is TRBV5-1, the J gene TRBJ1-3; D call uncertain. V was shortened by 0 bases and J by 2 bases, with 12 bases between the two germline ends. The CDR3 totals 16 residues. Per the germline V gene, CDR1 is SGHRS and CDR2 is YFSETQ. CDR3 amino acids: CASSLETLLPGNTIYF. CDR3 nucleotides: TGCGCCAGCAGCTTGGAGACCCTCCTCCCTGGAAACACCATATATTTT.